These 21 T cell receptor beta chains originate from one sample sequenced in a study of response to subunit inactivated influenza vaccine. MiXCR, run by TCRdb on the RT-PCR reads, gives a single entry per CDR3 protein. This repertoire shows about 570,000 distinct CDR3 sequences, approximately 11% found once; its top ten account for approximately 9.9%. The data also belong to a second study, concerning T cells expressing NK-cell markers. That publication notes: With UMIs, 5'RACE template switching was used to make TCR beta cDNA.

The source material was PBMCs from blood, sampled on the day of vaccination. The receptors shown here come from a man in his fifties or sixties who received an inactivated influenza vaccine.

J is TRBJ2-6 and V is TRBV5-8; D may match TRBD1 or TRBD2 (5 bases each). V was pared by 1 base and J by 4 bases, with 12 bases between. This CDR3 comprises 16 residues. Germline V lookup: CDR1 SGHTS, CDR2 YDEGEE. CDR3 DNA: TGTGCCAGCAGCTTGCTGGGGGAAGGAGGGGCCAACGTCCTGACTTTC. It translates to CASSLLGEGGANVLTF.

This clonotype was observed many times. The chain employs TRBV5-1 and TRBJ2-1; no clear D gene. Trimming took 2 bases from V and 1 from J, leaving 13 bases between them. The CDR3 runs 16 residues. Per germline, CDR1 SGHRS and CDR2 YFSETQ. The CDR3 DNA reads TGCGCCAGCAGCTTACATCCGACCGGGTCCTACAATGAGCAGTTCTTC. It translates to CASSLHPTGSYNEQFF.

This clonotype was detected only a few times. The J gene is TRBJ2-5, the V gene TRBV5-6; no definite D call. CDR1 SGHDT and CDR2 YYEEEE come from the germline V gene. V shed 0 bases and J shed 9 bases, with 9 bases lying between them. CDR3 length: 12 amino acids. CDR3 protein: CASSLGVQAQYF. The CDR3 coding sequence is TGTGCCAGCAGCTTGGGTGTCCAGGCCCAGTACTTC.

A few counts support this clonotype. The chain joins TRBV5-1 to TRBJ1-6; D is possibly TRBD1 (5 bases). Per germline, CDR1 SGHRS and CDR2 YFSETQ. This CDR3 is built from 17 residues. Trimming took 1 base from V and 0 from J, leaving 11 bases between them. This CDR3 is CASSLNGASSYNSPLHF. The CDR3 DNA reads as TGCGCCAGCAGCTTGAACGGGGCTAGCTCCTATAATTCACCCCTCCACTTT. Drawing the rest from reference TRBV5-1 and TRBJ1-6, the complete variable domain is KAGVTQTPRYLIKTRGQQVTLSCSPISGHRSVSWYQQTPGQGLQFLFEYFSETQRNKGNFPGRFSGRQFSNSRSEMNVSTLELGDSALYLCASSLNGASSYNSPLHFGNGTRLTVT.

The chain recombines TRBV20-1 with TRBJ2-4; 8 nucleotides match TRBD1. Germline V CDR1 and CDR2: DFQATT, SNEGSKA (reference sequence). The J segment lost 0 bases and the V segment lost 3 bases, leaving 1 base of the junction unmatched. This CDR3 is built from 14 residues. The CDR3 protein is CSASRGPAKNIQYF. The CDR3 DNA is TGCAGTGCTAGCAGGGGGCCAGCCAAAAACATTCAGTACTTC.

This clonotype has at least ten counts. The chain combines TRBV4-3 with TRBJ2-3, with 11 bases fitting TRBD2. With 0 bases clipped from V and 10 bases from J, the junction kept 12 bases outside the gene matches. This CDR3 is 17 amino acids long. Germline-derived CDR1 and CDR2 are LGHNA and YSLEER. CDR3 sequence: CASSQEFLTSGTHAQYF. The DNA of the CDR3 is TGCGCCAGCAGCCAAGAATTTTTGACTAGCGGGACCCACGCGCAGTATTTT.

This clonotype was counted at least ten times. The rearrangement uses TRBV24-1 and TRBJ2-3; D unclear. Deletions cut 6 bases from V and 0 bases from J, with 3 bases between. CDR1 is KGHDR and CDR2 is SFDVKD in the germline V gene. The CDR3 is 12 amino acids. Here the CDR3 reads CATSSSTDTQYF. DNA for the CDR3: TGTGCCACCAGTTCGAGCACAGATACGCAGTATTTT.

This clonotype was seen more than once but under ten times. The chain uses TRBV4-1 and TRBJ2-1; 10 nucleotides agree with TRBD1. This CDR3 region has 17 residues. CDR1 is MGHRA and CDR2 is YSYEKL in the germline V gene. V gave up 1 base and J gave up 4 bases; unmatched junction bases: 7. CDR3 nucleotides: TGCGCCAGCAGCCAAGTCGTACGGGACAGGGGATACAATGAGCAGTTCTTC. Its translation: CASSQVVRDRGYNEQFF.

This clonotype has only a few counts. This rearrangement joins TRBV10-3 to TRBJ2-3; 15 bases are shared with TRBD2. The CDR3 extends over 15 amino acids. Germline CDR1 ENHRY, CDR2 SYGVKD. V shed 10 bases, J shed 1 base, and the junction held 3 bases outside the gene matches. CDR3 bases: TGTGCCAGTGGACTAGCGGGAGGGGGCACAGATACGCAGTATTTT. Protein sequence: CASGLAGGGTDTQYF.

The CDR3 nucleotides are TGTGCCAGCTGGCCAGGGATTCGCCAAGAGACCCAGTACTTC. Amino acid sequence: CASWPGIRQETQYF. This chain connects TRBV6-1 to TRBJ2-5; D perhaps matches TRBD1 (5 bases). This CDR3 has 14 amino acids. Trimming took off 8 bases at V and 1 base at J, with 14 bases between the two ends. CDR1 is MNHNS and CDR2 is SASEGT in the germline V gene.

This sequence joins TRBV11-3 and TRBJ2-3; D not resolved. Per germline, CDR1 SGHNT and CDR2 YENEEA. The V end lost 1 base, the J end lost 4 bases, and 12 bases lay between the germline ends. The CDR3 contains 15 residues. The CDR3 region has the DNA TGTGCCAGCAGCTTAGGTGGGTCCGTGGCAGATACGCAGTATTTT. It codes for CASSLGGSVADTQYF.

This clonotype has at least ten counts. This chain joins TRBV30 and TRBJ2-1; TRBD1 matches at 9 bases. Per germline, CDR1 GTSNPN and CDR2 SVGIG (reference sequence). CDR3 length equals 15 residues. V shed 1 base, J shed 4 bases, and the junction held 5 bases outside the gene matches. The CDR3: CAWSGGTGFYNEQFF. CDR3 bases: TGTGCCTGGAGTGGTGGGACAGGGTTTTACAATGAGCAGTTCTTC.

The gene calls are TRBV20-1 and TRBJ2-4; 10 bases fit TRBD2. CDR3 length: 13 amino acids. Germline CDR1 DFQATT, CDR2 SNEGSKA (reference sequence). V lost 5 bases and J lost 4; bases outside the gene matches: 2. CDR3 DNA: TGCAGTGCTCGGACTAGCGGAAAAAACATTCAGTACTTC. Translated, it gives CSARTSGKNIQYF.

Of note for this clonotype: Relative to the germline gene, one junction end is altered; a read error may explain this. The chain couples TRBV25-1 to TRBJ2-5; no definite D call. The germline V gene encodes CDR1 MGHDK and CDR2 SYGVNS. The CDR3 is made up of 15 amino acids. CDR3 region: CASSEYIETQGTQYF. In nucleotides, the CDR3 is TGTGCCAGCAGTGAATATATTGAGACTCAAGGGACCCAGTACTTC.

The chain links TRBV12-3 or TRBV12-4 to TRBJ2-1, with no clear D. V was shortened by 7 bases and J by 10 bases, with 11 bases between the two germline ends. The CDR3 is 11 residues long. The CDR3 nucleotides are TGTGCCAGCACCTCCGACTTGGAGCAGTTCTTC. This encodes CASTSDLEQFF.

In its sample, this clonotype was seen a few times. This sequence joins TRBV4-3 and TRBJ2-2, with 9 positions matching TRBD1. V shed 1 base, J shed 1 base, and the junction held 1 base outside the gene matches. The CDR3 is 16 residues long. Germline CDR1 reads LGHNA; CDR2 reads YSLEER. CDR3 amino acids: CASSQGTGENTGELFF. Here the CDR3 DNA reads TGCGCCAGCAGCCAAGGGACAGGGGAGAACACCGGGGAGCTGTTTTTT.

This clonotype occurred many times. The genes are TRBV4-1 and TRBJ1-1; 8 bases are a match to TRBD1. The V segment lost 4 bases and the J segment 1 base; nucleotides outside the gene matches: 5. The length of the CDR3 is 15 residues. Germline V CDR1 and CDR2: MGHRA, YSYEKL. Here the CDR3 reads CASSRGQGENTEAFF. Here the CDR3 DNA reads TGCGCCAGCAGCCGCGGACAGGGAGAGAACACTGAAGCTTTCTTT.

This clonotype was counted many times. The gene calls are TRBV2 and TRBJ2-2; D remains unclear. The germline V gene has CDR1 SNHLY and CDR2 FYNNEI. Trimming removed 0 bases from V and 1 base from J, with 3 bases in between. CDR3 length equals 14 residues. The CDR3 region is CASSEAMNTGELFF. The CDR3 nucleotides are TGTGCCAGCAGTGAAGCTATGAACACCGGGGAGCTGTTTTTT.

This clonotype was found a few times. The chain joins TRBV30 to TRBJ1-4, with a weak D call TRBD1 (5 bases). The V gene's germline CDR1 is GTSNPN and CDR2 SVGIG (reference sequence). This CDR3 comprises 13 residues. Trimming cost V 0 bases and J 10 bases, with 12 bases left between them. CDR3 region: CAWSVGSQGKLFF. The CDR3 DNA reads as TGTGCCTGGAGTGTCGGGAGTCAGGGAAAACTGTTTTTT.

The chain joins TRBV7-9 to TRBJ2-5; 12 bases are shared with TRBD2. CDR1 SEHNR and CDR2 FQNEAQ come from the germline V gene (reference sequence). This CDR3 is 16 amino acids long. V lost 5 bases and J lost 3; bases outside the gene matches: 7. The CDR3 sequence: CASSLTSGRQKETQYF. CDR3 DNA: TGTGCCAGCAGCCTTACTAGCGGGAGGCAGAAAGAGACCCAGTACTTC.

The genes are TRBV20-1 and TRBJ2-1, with TRBD1 matching over 12 bases. J lost 9 bases, V lost 3 bases, and 6 bases had no gene match. The germline gives CDR1 DFQATT, CDR2 SNEGSKA (reference sequence). CDR3 length: 14 residues. The CDR3 DNA is TGCAGTGCTAGGGGGGGACAGGGGGCGAGTGAGCAGTTCTTC. Protein product: CSARGGQGASEQFF.